This T cell receptor beta chain was sequenced during a study of cytomegalovirus exposure and HLA in healthy donors. Whole-study results and caveats: Researchers counted about 150 TCR beta chains as cytomegalovirus-associated. Three CMV-associated chains proved CMV antigen-specific in vitro. Most TCR sequences were rare, but some public TCRs occurred in many donors.

In this sample, this clone turned up a few times. As yet, its antigen is unknown. TCRdb's table, derived via immunoSEQ multiplex PCR, lists solely in-frame clones and lacks some. The sample has tens of thousands of clones, approximately 95% seen once. Sequenced input: PBMCs. This TCR came from a man aged 18 to 35 in good health and CMV-seropositive.

The CDR3 region is CASALVGGSVTYEQYF. The CDR3 bases are TGTGCAAGCGCTCTAGTCGGCGGGAGTGTAACCTACGAGCAGTACTTC. The chain carries TRBV12-2 and TRBJ2-7; TRBD2 is the table's D call and was not checked against the DNA. TRBV12-2 is classified as a pseudogene. The CDR3 runs 16 residues.